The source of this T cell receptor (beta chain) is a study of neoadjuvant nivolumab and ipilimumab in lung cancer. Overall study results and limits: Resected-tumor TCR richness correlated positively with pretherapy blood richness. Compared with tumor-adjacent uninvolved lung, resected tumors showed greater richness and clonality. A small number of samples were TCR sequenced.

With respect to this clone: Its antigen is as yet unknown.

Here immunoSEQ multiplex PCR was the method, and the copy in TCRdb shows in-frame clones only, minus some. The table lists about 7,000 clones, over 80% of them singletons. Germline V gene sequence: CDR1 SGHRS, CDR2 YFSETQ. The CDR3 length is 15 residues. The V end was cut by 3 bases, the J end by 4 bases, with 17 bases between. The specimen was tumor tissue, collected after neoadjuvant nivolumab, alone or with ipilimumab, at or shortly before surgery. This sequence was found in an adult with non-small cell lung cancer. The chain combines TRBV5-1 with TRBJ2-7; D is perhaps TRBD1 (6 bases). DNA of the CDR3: TGCGCCAGCAGCTCTGAACCGGGACACACATACGAGCAGTACTTC. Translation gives CASSSEPGHTYEQYF.